This paragraph reports one T cell receptor (beta chain). It lacks a known antigen. A much larger clone is a single base away; this may be a read error. This record belongs to a study of identical twins (dated by TCRdb to 2016 to 2017). Some background on the complete study: To test whether fetal clonotypes persist, this study deep-sequenced TCR alpha and beta repertoires from monozygotic twins, from unrelated adults of various ages, and from cord blood. To rule out contamination, the twin experiments were replicated at different times with different library preparation protocols.

Reading from cysteine to phenylalanine, the CDR3 counts 13 amino acids. Here the CDR3 DNA is all that survives: 39 bases in frame from base 1. The germline V gene sets CDR1 to ENHRY and CDR2 to SYGVKD. The junction carries 2 bases between V and J, which are trimmed by 0 bases and 0 bases respectively. Libraries were constructed by 5' RACE. TCRdb records Illumina HiSeq 2000 as the sequencer. A universal primer binding site was introduced by template switching, and a unique molecular identifier was present in the final cDNA, enabling accurate counting of TCR cDNA molecules. Specific primers in the conserved constant-segment region were used to synthesize first-strand cDNA for the TCR alpha and beta chains. To control for contamination, every cDNA library carried two barcodes: a SMART-Mk sample barcode plus Illumina barcodes. TruSeq adapter sequences, together with Illumina sample barcodes, were added in two successive PCR steps. TCR alpha and beta cDNA libraries were sequenced on the Illumina HiSeq platform with custom primers. The study's processing was this. MiGEC processed the raw reads to extract unique molecular identifiers, while MiXCR was used to determine the CDR3 positions. For each individual, recombination models were inferred using an EM algorithm with the repgenHMM and IGoR tools. The tcR package in R was used for shared clonotype analysis, with sharing normalized by the product of cloneset sizes. Out-of-frame nonproductive sequences were analyzed to study raw recombination free of thymic and clonal selection effects. The public reads were quality trimmed at Q25 with fastp and then assembled into clones with MiXCR by TCRdb, keeping productive beta chains. Each entry is one CDR3 protein sequence, shown with its most common DNA and genes. It is TCRdb's table, rather than the study itself, that gives the V and J calls and clone size. Within this sample are some 630,000 distinct CDR3 sequences, with around 7.5% of them counted one time only. The ten top clones hold 1.6% of the sample.

Here is what the overall study found, with its caveats: Because the same donors could not be followed over many years, the conclusions relied on cross-sectional statistical analysis. Invariant T cells such as MAIT and iNKT could partly confound zero-insertion analyses, though diverse VJ usage argued against this for most clonotypes. In monozygotic twins, recombination models systematically underestimated out-of-frame TCR alpha sharing, but the models matched the sharing seen between unrelated individuals. The excess sharing between twins in beta out-of-frame sequences was weaker because fewer shared sequences reduced the signal-to-noise ratio. Compared with coincidental sharing between unrelated individuals, out-of-frame TCR alpha sequences shared between twins showed an excess of sequences with low generation probability. Fewer insertions were carried by abundant cord blood beta clonotypes, a similar but weaker trend appeared in young adult naive repertoires, and no such trend appeared in memory repertoires.

All donors were healthy Caucasians. Three pairs of female monozygotic twins, all aged about 18 to 30 years, were included in the twin cohort. Peripheral blood mononuclear cells were used as the source from which RNA for TCR libraries was isolated. These data were also filed under a second study, of yellow fever vaccine responses in identical twins. The second study, in turn, reports: The T cell response to vaccination in identical twins was reported by the authors to appear partly convergent and partly personalized. In identical twins, the study followed T cell clones that responded to the vaccine with precision.

Recombination linked TRBV10-3 to TRBJ1-1; too little of a D gene remains to name it. The origin of this receptor is a woman aged 18-30 years in good health. The sequenced material came from PBMCs. The CDR3 loop reads CAISESLNTEAFF. The nucleotide sequence reads TGTGCCATCAGTGAGTCGCTGAACACTGAAGCTTTCTTT.